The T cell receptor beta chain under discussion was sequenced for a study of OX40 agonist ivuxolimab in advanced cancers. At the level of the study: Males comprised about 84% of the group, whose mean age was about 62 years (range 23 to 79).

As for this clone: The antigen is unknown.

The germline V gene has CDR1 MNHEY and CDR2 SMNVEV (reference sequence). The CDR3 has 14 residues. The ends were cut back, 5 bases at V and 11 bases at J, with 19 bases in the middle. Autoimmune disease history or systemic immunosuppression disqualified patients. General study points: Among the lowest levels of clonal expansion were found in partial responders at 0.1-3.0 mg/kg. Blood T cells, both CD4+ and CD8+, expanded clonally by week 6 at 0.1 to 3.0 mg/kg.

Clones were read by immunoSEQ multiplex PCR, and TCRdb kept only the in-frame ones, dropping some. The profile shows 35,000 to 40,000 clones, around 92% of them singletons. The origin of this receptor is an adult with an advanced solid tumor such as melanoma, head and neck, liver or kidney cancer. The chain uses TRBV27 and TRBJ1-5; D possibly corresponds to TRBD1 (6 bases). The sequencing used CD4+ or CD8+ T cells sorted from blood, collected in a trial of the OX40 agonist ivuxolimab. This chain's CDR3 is CASSGSGPSGAQHF. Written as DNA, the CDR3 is TGTGCCAGCAGTGGGTCCGGGCCCTCAGGGGCCCAGCATTTT.